A selection of T cell receptor beta chains follows, all from one sample in a study of blood T cell repertoires in COVID-19. Method: immunoSEQ multiplex PCR; TCRdb's copy keeps in-frame clones and lacks some. The sample shows tens of thousands of clones, 80% to 85% of them seen only once. Material: peripheral blood. The origin of the receptors is a woman aged 55-75 years with acute or convalescent COVID-19. Both conserved end residues are part of each CDR3. D genes are given only for firm matches. Some rows mark clone size as missing; the rest say once, few, many or name a class of expanded clone.

d_call	cdr3_length	v_call	clone_size	j_call	cdr3_nt	cdr3_aa
.	13	TRBV28	.	TRBJ1-2	TGTGCCAGCAGCGACTCCGTCAACTATGGCTACACCTTC	CASSDSVNYGYTF
.	15	TRBV2	.	TRBJ1-5	TGTGCCAGCAGTGATTTGTTAGGGCGGGGTCAGCCCCAGCATTTT	CASSDLLGRGQPQHF
TRBD2	16	TRBV10-1	.	TRBJ2-4	TGCGCCAGCAGTGAGTCGCCGGGACTAGCGGGTATGATTCAGTACTTC	CASSESPGLAGMIQYF
.	13	TRBV10-1	.	TRBJ1-1	TGCGCCAGCAGATCGACAGGCGGCACTGAAGCTTTCTTT	CASRSTGGTEAFF
.	14	TRBV7-2	.	TRBJ2-7	TGTGCCAGCAGCTTAGTCCGCACTTCCTACGAGCAGTACTTC	CASSLVRTSYEQYF
.	17	TRBV4-1	.	TRBJ1-6	TGCGCCAGCAGCCAAGGCCGTCAGGGGTCAATGAAATCACCCCTCCACTTT	CASSQGRQGSMKSPLHF
TRBD1	17	TRBV4-2	.	TRBJ1-4	TGTGCCAGCAGCCAAGAGGGGGTGGGACAGGGTGGCAAAAAACTGTTTTTT	CASSQEGVGQGGKKLFF
TRBD2	15	TRBV9	.	TRBJ2-1	TGTGCCAGCAGCGGTAGCGGGGGACTCGCAAATGAGCAGTTCTTC	CASSGSGGLANEQFF
.	16	TRBV10-3	.	TRBJ1-1	TGTGCCATCAGTGAGTCGGAGGGAGGCTTGGGCACTGAAGCTTTCTTT	CAISESEGGLGTEAFF
TRBD1	15	TRBV9	.	TRBJ1-2	TGTGCCAGCAGCGTAGGGACAGGGTGGGTATATGGCTACACCTTC	CASSVGTGWVYGYTF
.	15	TRBV21-1	once	TRBJ1-5	TGTGCCAGCAGCACCCGGACTCAAGGCAATCAGCCCCAGCATTTT	CASSTRTQGNQPQHF
.	12	TRBV18	.	TRBJ2-7	TGTGCCAGCTCATCCGACAGGTACGAGCAGTACTTC	CASSSDRYEQYF
.	15	TRBV7-3	.	TRBJ2-5	TGTGCCAGCAGCTTGATGCCGGGAGATAGTGAGACCCAGTACTTC	CASSLMPGDSETQYF
TRBD1	15	TRBV7-8	.	TRBJ2-1	TGTGCCAGCGTCCCACAGGGGACCGGGCGGAATGAGCAGTTCTTC	CASVPQGTGRNEQFF
TRBD2	15	TRBV7-3	.	TRBJ2-5	TGTGCCAGCAGCGCAAGGTTGGGGGGGCAAGAGACCCAGTACTTC	CASSARLGGQETQYF
TRBD2	14	TRBV10-1	few	TRBJ2-1	TGCGCCAGCAGTGACGGCGGGAGTGCGGTTGAGCAGTTCTTC	CASSDGGSAVEQFF